The 12 T cell receptor beta chains in this list originate from one sample, sequenced in a study of T cell changes during pregnancy in multiple sclerosis. Produced via immunoSEQ multiplex PCR; TCRdb's table is partial and in-frame only. The sample includes about 47,000 clones, around 91% of them seen just once. The source material was CD8+ T cells from peripheral blood mononuclear cells, sampled in the second trimester of pregnancy. Receptors were obtained from a female donor with multiple sclerosis, enrolled in a pregnancy study.

The rearrangement links TRBV5-5 to TRBJ2-7, with D uncertain. V lost 4 bases and J lost 7, with 15 bases in between. This CDR3 spans 13 amino acids. Per germline, CDR1 SGHKS and CDR2 YYEKEE (reference sequence). The CDR3 coding sequence is TGTGCCAGCAGCCCCAATCCCCCACAAGAGCAGTACTTC. This codes for CASSPNPPQEQYF.

The V call is TRBV5-6, the J call TRBJ1-2; TRBD1 is a possible D gene (5 bases). Germline CDR1 reads SGHDT; CDR2 reads YYEEEE. Trimming stripped 2 bases from V and 0 bases from J, with 11 bases between. The CDR3 is made up of 15 amino acids. The chain's CDR3 is CASSFGQGANYGYTF. CDR3 nucleotide sequence: TGTGCCAGCAGCTTTGGGCAGGGCGCTAACTATGGCTACACCTTC.

There are a few counts of this clone. The chain joins TRBV18 to TRBJ2-2, with D tentatively TRBD2 (6 bases). The germline CDR1 and CDR2 sequences are KGHSH and LQKENI. V dropped 1 base and J dropped 4 bases, with 19 bases sitting between them. The CDR3 spans 18 residues. CDR3 region: CASSPLGTETPSTGELFF. The CDR3 region has the DNA TGTGCCAGCTCACCACTTGGGACTGAAACCCCGAGCACCGGGGAGCTGTTTTTT.

The chain combines TRBV5-1 with TRBJ2-5, with D possibly being TRBD2 (5 bases). Gene TRBJ2-7 matches the end of the DNA better, so the J call may be wrong. The CDR3 is 14 residues long. Looked up from germline, CDR1 is SGHRS and CDR2 is YFSETQ. The CDR3 DNA is TGCGCCAGCAGCTTCACGGGGAGCACGTACGAGCAGTACTTC. It yields the protein CASSFTGSTYEQYF.

The chain has TRBV5-6 and TRBJ2-3; 8 positions match TRBD2. The CDR3 loop spans 15 amino acids. Trimming at V came to 8 bases and at J to 1 base, leaving 9 bases not matched to a gene. Germline assignment: CDR1 SGHDT and CDR2 YYEEEE. The CDR3 is CASHPGGVGTDTQYF. As DNA, the CDR3 is TGTGCCAGTCATCCGGGGGGGGTTGGCACAGATACGCAGTATTTT.

The genes are TRBV15 and TRBJ2-1, with D possibly matching TRBD1 (5 bases). The CDR3 spans 15 residues. From germline, CDR1 is LNHNV and CDR2 YYDKDF (reference sequence). V gave up 7 bases and J gave up 1 base, with 14 bases separating them. The CDR3 DNA follows: TGTGCCACCACCGGGTTCCAGGGATCCTACAATGAGCAGTTCTTC. This codes for CATTGFQGSYNEQFF.

V is TRBV9 and J is TRBJ1-2, with 8 bases fitting TRBD1. Trimming at V came to 4 bases and at J to 3 bases, leaving 14 bases not matched to a gene. The CDR3 is 17 residues long. Germline V gene lookup returns CDR1 SGDLS and CDR2 YYNGEE. The CDR3 sequence is CASSTPTGEHWDYGYTF. In DNA, the CDR3 is TGTGCCAGCAGCACTCCGACAGGGGAGCATTGGGACTATGGCTACACCTTC.

This chain connects TRBV19 to TRBJ2-1; D perhaps matches TRBD1 (5 bases). Germline CDR1 is LNHDA and CDR2 is SQIVND (reference sequence). The germline V and J ends were trimmed by 3 bases and 4 bases, with 13 bases remaining between them. The CDR3 runs to 15 residues. The CDR3 nucleotides read TGTGCCAGTAGTATTTCACAGGACCTTTACAATGAGCAGTTCTTC. As protein: CASSISQDLYNEQFF.

This rearrangement joins TRBV1 to TRBJ1-2; TRBD1, the table's D call, lacks a check against the DNA. TRBV1 is a known pseudogene. The CDR3 loop spans 17 amino acids. The CDR3 bases are TGCACCAGCAGCCAACCTGGGCGGACATTTAGTTGGGATGGCTACACCTTC. It is translated as CTSSQPGRTFSWDGYTF.

CDR3 region: CASSSPRTGVLTGELFF. In DNA form, the CDR3 reads TGTGCCAGCAGTTCTCCAAGGACAGGGGTTTTAACCGGGGAGCTGTTTTTT. V is TRBV2 and J is TRBJ2-2, with TRBD1 identical over 9 bases. The V segment lost 5 bases and the J segment 5 bases; nucleotides outside the gene matches: 12. Germline lookup yields CDR1 SNHLY and CDR2 FYNNEI. The CDR3 covers 17 residues.

This chain's CDR3 is CASSFRDRVNTEAFF. Written as DNA, the CDR3 is TGTGCCAGCAGCTTCCGAGACAGGGTAAACACTGAAGCTTTCTTT. This sequence joins TRBV5-8 and TRBJ1-1, with TRBD1 matching over 7 bases. This CDR3 region has 15 residues. CDR1 is SGHTS, CDR2 YDEGEE, per germline. V was clipped by 2 bases and J by 2 bases; unmatched bases: 6. The full variable domain, with the rest looked up from reference TRBV5-8 and TRBJ1-1, is EAGVTQSPTHLIKTRGQQATLRCSPISGHTSVYWYQQALGLGLQFLLWYDEGEERNRGNFPPRFSGRQFPNYSSELNVNALELEDSALYLCASSFRDRVNTEAFFGQGTRLTVV.

V is TRBV5-6 and J is TRBJ2-7; D call uncertain. The CDR3 is 14 amino acids. V lost 0 bases and J 2 bases, leaving 9 bases between the germline ends. Germline-derived CDR1 and CDR2 are SGHDT and YYEEEE. This chain's CDR3 is CASSLELSTYEQYF. DNA of the CDR3: TGTGCCAGCAGCTTGGAGCTATCAACCTACGAGCAGTACTTC.